Sequencing of this T cell receptor (beta chain) was carried out in a study of OX40 agonist ivuxolimab in advanced cancers. Study overall: Three patients, one with hepatocellular carcinoma and two with cutaneous melanoma, achieved partial responses.

Germline assignment: CDR1 LNHDA and CDR2 SQIVND (reference sequence). The CDR3 is 16 residues long. With 1 base clipped from V and 5 bases from J, the junction kept 6 bases outside the gene matches. The protocol was immunoSEQ multiplex PCR, while the TCRdb copy is restricted to in-frame clones and leaves out a portion. The sample lists 60,000 to 100,000 clones; 75% to 90% were seen once. As concerns this clone: As yet, its antigen is unknown.

Study-level points and caveats: At doses 0.1 to 3.0 mg/kg, CD4+ and CD8+ clones expanded. On average, CD8+ T cells showed a greater number of expanded clones than CD4+.

Specimen: CD4+ or CD8+ T cells sorted from blood, collected in a trial of the OX40 agonist ivuxolimab. The rearrangement links TRBV19 to TRBJ2-1; TRBD1 aligns across 9 bases. The TCR originated in an adult with an advanced solid tumor such as melanoma, head and neck, liver or kidney cancer. CDR3 in DNA: TGTGCCAGTAGTATAGTGGGGGGACAGGGCAACAATGAGCAGTTCTTC. It specifies CASSIVGGQGNNEQFF.